This entry concerns a single T cell receptor beta chain. Its antigen is not yet known. There are no base qualities to consult, and no much larger clone falls within one base. Ficoll-Paque density gradient centrifugation was the method used to isolate PBMCs. These data are taken from a study of T-cell memory formation after mild COVID-19 (dated by TCRdb to about 2021). Study-level background: Most TCR sequence clusters were specific to one of the two donors. In two donors, T-cell clones that expanded and contracted after mild COVID-19 were followed by sequencing TCRalpha and TCRbeta repertoires longitudinally. The cohort comprised two young, previously healthy adult volunteers, one female and one male.

The V and J ends are trimmed by 0 bases and 4 bases, leaving 10 bases between them. For CDR1 and CDR2, the germline V gene lists SGHTA and FQGTGA. Inclusive of the bounding cysteine and phenylalanine, the CDR3 is 15 residues long. Just the 45-base CDR3 DNA is kept, in frame starting at base 1. Broad study findings and their caveats: SARS-CoV-2 specificity of the second-wave clones peaking on day 37 was not confirmed. Contracting CD4+ clones were located mainly in the CM and EM memory subsets, whereas CD8+ clones were found to be enriched in EMRA. Only a couple of mild cases were covered in the study, and larger cohorts including severe cases with pre-infection samples were considered necessary. Clones contracting from day 15 to 85 had balanced CD4/CD8 phenotypes, while a second wave expanding from day 15 to 37 was biased towards CD4+. The detection of some responding clones in pre-infection memory suggests that pre-existing cross-reactive memory T cells joined the SARS-CoV-2 response.

This sample was sequenced with an Illumina NovaSeq 6000. cDNA libraries for TCRalpha and TCRbeta were prepared by 5'RACE using constant-segment primers, with sample barcodes and unique molecular identifiers added. RNA was extracted from every sample with Trizol reagent. The libraries were amplified in two PCR steps, and the second step added a second sample barcode and Illumina TruSeq adapters. Sequencing of the libraries was done on an Illumina NovaSeq, producing 2 x 150 bp paired-end reads. The study's own analysis went as follows. Reads were demultiplexed and collapsed into UMI-guided consensus sequences with migec v1.2.7. Using mixcr v2.1.11, the UMI consensuses were aligned to TRA and TRB V and J templates and assembled into clonotypes. Expanded or contracted clonotypes were those called significant by both edgeR and NoisET, with noise models trained on biological replicates. For edgeR calls, the thresholds were a false discovery rate-adjusted p below 0.01 and a log2 fold-change of 1. As an exploratory analysis of dynamics, PCA with hierarchical clustering was applied to max-normalized trajectories of the 1000 most abundant clonotypes. Each responding clone was given a CD4 or CD8 phenotype based on the CD4+ and CD8+ repertoires, which had been sequenced separately. TCRdb reanalyzed the raw reads on its own, using fastp at Q25 for trimming and MiXCR for clone calling, and kept in-frame beta chains. A single entry per CDR3 protein holds the most common genes and DNA from its merged rows. V and J calls and clone size were set by TCRdb, not the authors. This sample comprises approximately 250,000 distinct CDR3 sequences, around 15% of them detected only once. The ten largest account for roughly 22% of the sample.

The rearrangement joined TRBV7-3 to TRBJ1-3; the D segment could be TRBD1, given 6 matching bases. The sequencing sample was made of PBMCs or a T cell subset sorted from them (not recorded which). The clonotype comes from a man between 18 and 35 years old who had mild COVID-19 (a few samples of this study predate the infection). The sample titles of this study are shuffled in the database, so cell type and time point are left out; the donor was told from shared clones. The DNA sequence is as follows: TGTGCCAGCAGCTTAACGGCGGGGGCAGGAAACACCATATATTTT. It encodes CASSLTAGAGNTIYF.